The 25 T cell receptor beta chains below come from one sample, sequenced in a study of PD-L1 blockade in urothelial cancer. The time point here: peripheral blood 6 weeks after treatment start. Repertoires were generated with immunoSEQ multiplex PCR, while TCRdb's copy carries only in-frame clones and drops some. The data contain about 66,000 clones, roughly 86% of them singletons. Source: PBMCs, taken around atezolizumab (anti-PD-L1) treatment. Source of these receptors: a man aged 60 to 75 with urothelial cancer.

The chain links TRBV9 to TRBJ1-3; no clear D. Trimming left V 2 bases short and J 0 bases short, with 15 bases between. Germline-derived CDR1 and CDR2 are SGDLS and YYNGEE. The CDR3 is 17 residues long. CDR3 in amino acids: CASSVTPARTSGNTIYF. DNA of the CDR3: TGTGCCAGCAGCGTTACCCCAGCTAGAACCTCTGGAAACACCATATATTTT. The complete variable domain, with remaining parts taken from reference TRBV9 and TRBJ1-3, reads DSGVTQTPKHLITATGQRVTLRCSPRSGDLSVYWYQQSLDQGLQFLIQYYNGEERAKGNILERFSAQQFPDLHSELNLSSLELGDSALYFCASSVTPARTSGNTIYFGEGSWLTVV.

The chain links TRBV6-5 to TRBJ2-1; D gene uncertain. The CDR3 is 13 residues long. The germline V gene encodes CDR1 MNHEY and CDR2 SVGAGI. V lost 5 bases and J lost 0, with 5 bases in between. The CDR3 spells CASSPYSYNEQFF. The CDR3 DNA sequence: TGTGCCAGCAGTCCGTACTCCTACAATGAGCAGTTCTTC.

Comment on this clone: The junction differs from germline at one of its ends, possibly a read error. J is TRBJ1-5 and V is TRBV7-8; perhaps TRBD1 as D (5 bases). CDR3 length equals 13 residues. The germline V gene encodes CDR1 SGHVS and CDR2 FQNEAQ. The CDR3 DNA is TGTGCCAGCAGCGCACACCGTACAGGACCAAGGGATTTT. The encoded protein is CASSAHRTGPRDF.

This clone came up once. This CDR3 is CASAPGQGLAGYGYTF. CDR3 coding DNA: TGTGCCAGCGCCCCGGGACAGGGGCTTGCCGGGTATGGCTACACCTTC. The V gene is TRBV27, the J gene TRBJ1-2; 10 bases fit TRBD1. J lost 5 bases, V lost 8 bases, and 14 bases had no gene match. The CDR3 loop spans 16 amino acids. Germline V CDR1 and CDR2: MNHEY, SMNVEV (reference sequence).

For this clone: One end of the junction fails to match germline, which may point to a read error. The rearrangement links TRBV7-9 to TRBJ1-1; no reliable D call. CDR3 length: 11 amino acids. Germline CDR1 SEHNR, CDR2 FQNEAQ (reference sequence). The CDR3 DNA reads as TGTGCCAGCAGCTTTGACACGGAAGCTTTCTTT. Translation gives CASSFDTEAFF.

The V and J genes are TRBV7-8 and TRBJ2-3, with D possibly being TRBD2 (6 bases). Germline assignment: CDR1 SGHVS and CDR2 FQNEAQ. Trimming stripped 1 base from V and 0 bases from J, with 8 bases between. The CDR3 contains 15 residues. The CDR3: CASSLVRGSTDTQYF. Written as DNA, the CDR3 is TGTGCCAGCAGCTTAGTTCGGGGGAGCACAGATACGCAGTATTTT.

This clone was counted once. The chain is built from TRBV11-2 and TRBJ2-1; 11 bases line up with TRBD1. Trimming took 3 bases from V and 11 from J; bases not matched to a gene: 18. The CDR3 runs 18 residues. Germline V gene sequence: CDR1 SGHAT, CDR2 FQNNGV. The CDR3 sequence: CASSFGRDRGWSSIKQFF. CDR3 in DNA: TGTGCCAGCAGCTTCGGGCGGGACAGGGGGTGGTCGAGCATCAAGCAGTTCTTC.

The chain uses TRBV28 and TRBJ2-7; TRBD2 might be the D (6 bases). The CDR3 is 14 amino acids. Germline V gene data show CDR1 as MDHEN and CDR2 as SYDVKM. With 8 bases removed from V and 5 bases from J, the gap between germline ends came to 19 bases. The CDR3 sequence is CASFTRGMYHEQYF. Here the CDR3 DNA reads TGTGCCAGCTTTACCCGGGGGATGTATCACGAGCAGTACTTC.

The CDR3 here is CASSFSGGTYNEQFF. CDR3 DNA: TGTGCCAGCAGCTTTTCCGGGGGGACCTACAATGAGCAGTTCTTC. The chain recombines TRBV11-2 with TRBJ2-1, with TRBD2 identical over 7 bases. Trimming at V came to 3 bases and at J to 2 bases, leaving 4 bases not matched to a gene. Germline CDR1 is SGHAT and CDR2 is FQNNGV. The CDR3 contains 15 residues.

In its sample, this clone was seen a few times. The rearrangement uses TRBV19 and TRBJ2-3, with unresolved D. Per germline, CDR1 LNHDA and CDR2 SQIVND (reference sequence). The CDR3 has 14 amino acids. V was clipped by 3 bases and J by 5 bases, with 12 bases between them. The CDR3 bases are TGTGCCAGTAGTATTCGTAGAGTTGAAGATACGCAGTATTTT. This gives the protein CASSIRRVEDTQYF.

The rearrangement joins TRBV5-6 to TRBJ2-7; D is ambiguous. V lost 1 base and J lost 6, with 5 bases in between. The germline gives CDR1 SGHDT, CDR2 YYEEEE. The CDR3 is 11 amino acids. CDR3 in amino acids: CASSLMAEQYF. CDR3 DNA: TGTGCCAGCAGCTTGATGGCCGAGCAGTACTTC. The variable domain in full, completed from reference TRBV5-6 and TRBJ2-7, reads DAGVTQSPTHLIKTRGQQVTLRCSPKSGHDTVSWYQQALGQGPQFIFQYYEEEERQRGNFPDRFSGHQFPNYSSELNVNALLLGDSALYLCASSLMAEQYFGPGTRLTVT.

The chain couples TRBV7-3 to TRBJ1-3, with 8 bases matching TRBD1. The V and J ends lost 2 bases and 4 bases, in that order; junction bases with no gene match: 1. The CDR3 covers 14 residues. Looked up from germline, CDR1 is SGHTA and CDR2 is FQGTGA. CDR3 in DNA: TGTGCCAGCAGCTTACGGACAGGGGGAAACACCATATATTTT. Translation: CASSLRTGGNTIYF.

For the CDR3, the DNA is TGTGCCAGCAGCGTAGAGACAGGGAACTACAATGAGCAGTTCTTC. This encodes CASSVETGNYNEQFF. The V gene is TRBV9, the J gene TRBJ2-1; 7 positions agree with TRBD1. The length of the CDR3 is 15 residues. V lost 0 bases to trimming and J lost 3 bases; unmatched junction nucleotides: 3. Germline V lookup: CDR1 SGDLS, CDR2 YYNGEE.

The CDR3 reads CASNYLGQSNNEQFF. The CDR3 DNA follows: TGCGCCAGCAATTACCTAGGACAGTCCAATAATGAGCAGTTCTTC. The V gene is TRBV5-1, the J gene TRBJ2-1, with D perhaps TRBD1 (6 bases). The CDR3 sequence is 15 residues long. Germline V gene sequence: CDR1 SGHRS, CDR2 YFSETQ. The germline V and J ends were trimmed by 6 bases and 7 bases, with 20 bases remaining between them. Using reference TRBV5-1 and TRBJ2-1 for the parts outside the CDR3, the full variable domain is KAGVTQTPRYLIKTRGQQVTLSCSPISGHRSVSWYQQTPGQGLQFLFEYFSETQRNKGNFPGRFSGRQFSNSRSEMNVSTLELGDSALYLCASNYLGQSNNEQFFGPGTRLTVL.

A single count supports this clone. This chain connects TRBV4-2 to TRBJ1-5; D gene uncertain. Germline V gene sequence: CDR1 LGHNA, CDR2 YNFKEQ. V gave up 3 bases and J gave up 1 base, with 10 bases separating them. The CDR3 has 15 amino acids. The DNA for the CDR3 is TGTGCCAGCAGCCAGCGACATGAAAGCAATCAGCCCCAGCATTTT. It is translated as CASSQRHESNQPQHF.

The CDR3: CASSLIRLTSGRQIGEFF. The CDR3 DNA reads TGTGCCAGCAGCTTGATCCGCCTAACTAGCGGGAGACAAATTGGGGAGTTCTTC. The chain carries TRBV5-6 and TRBJ2-1; 11 bases map to TRBD2. Germline CDR1 reads SGHDT; CDR2 reads YYEEEE. The length of the CDR3 is 18 residues. J gave up 14 bases and V 1 base, and 20 bases lay outside the gene matches.

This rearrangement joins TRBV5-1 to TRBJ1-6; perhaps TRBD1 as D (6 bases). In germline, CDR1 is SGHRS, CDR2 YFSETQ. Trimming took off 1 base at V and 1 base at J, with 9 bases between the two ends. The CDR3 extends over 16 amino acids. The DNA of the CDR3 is TGCGCCAGCAGCTTGTGGGGGCAGTCCTATAATTCACCCCTCCACTTT. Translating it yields CASSLWGQSYNSPLHF.

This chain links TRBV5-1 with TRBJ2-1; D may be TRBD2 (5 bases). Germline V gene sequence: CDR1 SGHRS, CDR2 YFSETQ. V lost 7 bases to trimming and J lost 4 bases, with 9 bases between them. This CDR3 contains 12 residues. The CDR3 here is CASRVAYNEQFF. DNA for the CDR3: TGCGCCAGCCGTGTAGCGTACAATGAGCAGTTCTTC.

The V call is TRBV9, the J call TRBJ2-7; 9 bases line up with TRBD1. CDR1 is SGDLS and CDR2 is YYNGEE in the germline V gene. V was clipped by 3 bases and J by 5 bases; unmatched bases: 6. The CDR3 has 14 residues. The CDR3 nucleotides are TGTGCCAGCAGCGCTGGGGACAGGGTCAACGAGCAGTACTTC. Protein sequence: CASSAGDRVNEQYF.

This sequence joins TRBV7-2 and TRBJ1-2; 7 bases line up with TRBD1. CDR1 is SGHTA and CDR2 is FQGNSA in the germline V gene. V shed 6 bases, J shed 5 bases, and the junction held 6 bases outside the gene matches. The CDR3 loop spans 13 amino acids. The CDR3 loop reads CASSIPGGYGYTF. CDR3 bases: TGTGCCAGCAGTATCCCAGGGGGATATGGCTACACCTTC.

The CDR3 DNA sequence: TGTGCCAGCAGTGAATACGGACAGGGAGGAGATGAAAAACTGTTTTTT. Its translation is CASSEYGQGGDEKLFF. This chain joins TRBV25-1 and TRBJ1-4; the match to TRBD1 covers 8 bases. This CDR3 region has 16 residues. Germline loops: CDR1 MGHDK, CDR2 SYGVNS. V lost 0 bases, J lost 6 bases, and 6 bases stayed unmatched.

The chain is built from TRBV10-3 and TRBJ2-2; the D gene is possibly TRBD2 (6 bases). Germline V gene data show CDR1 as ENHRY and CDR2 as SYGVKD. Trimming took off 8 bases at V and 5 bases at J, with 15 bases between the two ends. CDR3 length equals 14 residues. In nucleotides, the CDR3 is TGTGCCATCGAGCCGGGACTCCGGACCGGGGAGCTGTTTTTT. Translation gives CAIEPGLRTGELFF.

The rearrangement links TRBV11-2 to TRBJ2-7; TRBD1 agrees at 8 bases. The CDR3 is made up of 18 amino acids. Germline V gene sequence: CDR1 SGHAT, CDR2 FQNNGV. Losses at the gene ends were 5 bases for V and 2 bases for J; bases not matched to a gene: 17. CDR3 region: CASSITGTGGFKAYEQYF. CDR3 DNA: TGTGCCAGCAGCATAACCGGGACAGGAGGCTTCAAGGCCTACGAGCAGTACTTC.

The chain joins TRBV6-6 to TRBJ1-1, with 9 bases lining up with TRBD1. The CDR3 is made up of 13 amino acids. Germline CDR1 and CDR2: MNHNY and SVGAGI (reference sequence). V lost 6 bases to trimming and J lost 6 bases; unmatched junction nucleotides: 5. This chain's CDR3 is CASRTQGAAEAFF. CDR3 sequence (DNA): TGTGCCAGCAGAACACAGGGGGCCGCTGAAGCTTTCTTT.

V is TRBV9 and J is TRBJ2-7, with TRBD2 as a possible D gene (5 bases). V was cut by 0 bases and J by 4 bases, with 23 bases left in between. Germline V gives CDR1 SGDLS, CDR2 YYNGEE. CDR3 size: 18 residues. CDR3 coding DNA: TGTGCCAGCAGCGTAGGACCCGGGCGGGCTAGCAGCGAATACGAGCAGTACTTC. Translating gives CASSVGPGRASSEYEQYF.